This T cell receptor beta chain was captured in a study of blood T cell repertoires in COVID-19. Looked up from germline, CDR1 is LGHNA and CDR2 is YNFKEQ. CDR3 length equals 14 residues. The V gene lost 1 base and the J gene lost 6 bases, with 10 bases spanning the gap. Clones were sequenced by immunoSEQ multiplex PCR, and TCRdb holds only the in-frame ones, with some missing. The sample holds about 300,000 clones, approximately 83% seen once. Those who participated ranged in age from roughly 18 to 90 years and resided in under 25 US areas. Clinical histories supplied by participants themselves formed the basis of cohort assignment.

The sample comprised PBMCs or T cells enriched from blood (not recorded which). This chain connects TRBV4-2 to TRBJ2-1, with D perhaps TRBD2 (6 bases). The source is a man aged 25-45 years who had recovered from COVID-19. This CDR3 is CASSQVGTFNEQFF. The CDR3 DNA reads TGTGCCAGCAGCCAAGTGGGGACTTTCAATGAGCAGTTCTTC.